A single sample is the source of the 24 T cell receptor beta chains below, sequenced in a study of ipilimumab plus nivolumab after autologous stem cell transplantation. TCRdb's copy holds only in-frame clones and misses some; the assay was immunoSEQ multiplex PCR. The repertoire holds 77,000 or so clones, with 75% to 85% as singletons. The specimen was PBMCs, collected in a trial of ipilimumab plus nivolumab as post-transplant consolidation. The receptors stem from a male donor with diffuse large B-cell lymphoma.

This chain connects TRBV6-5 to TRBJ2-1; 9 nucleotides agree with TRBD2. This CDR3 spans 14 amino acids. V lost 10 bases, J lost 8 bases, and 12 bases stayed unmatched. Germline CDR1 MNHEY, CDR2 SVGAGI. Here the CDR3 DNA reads TGTGCCACGACACGAGGCGGGGGGGGCGATGAGCAGTTCTTC. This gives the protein CATTRGGGGDEQFF.

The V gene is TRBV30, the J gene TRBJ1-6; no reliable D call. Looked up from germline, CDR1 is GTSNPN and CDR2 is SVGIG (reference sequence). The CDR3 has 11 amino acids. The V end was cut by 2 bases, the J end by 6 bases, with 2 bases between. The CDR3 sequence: CAWSFNSPLHF. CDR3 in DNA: TGTGCCTGGAGTTTTAATTCACCCCTCCACTTT.

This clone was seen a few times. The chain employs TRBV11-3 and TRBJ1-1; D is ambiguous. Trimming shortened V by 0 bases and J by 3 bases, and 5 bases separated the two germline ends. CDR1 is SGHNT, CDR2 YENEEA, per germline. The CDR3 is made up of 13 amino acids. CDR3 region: CASSLDEDTEAFF. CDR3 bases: TGTGCCAGCAGCTTAGACGAGGACACTGAAGCTTTCTTT.

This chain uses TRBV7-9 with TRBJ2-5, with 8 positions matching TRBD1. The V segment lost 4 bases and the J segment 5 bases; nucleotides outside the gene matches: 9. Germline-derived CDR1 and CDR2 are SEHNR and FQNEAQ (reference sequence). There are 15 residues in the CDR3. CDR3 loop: CASSSRTGYGETQYF. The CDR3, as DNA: TGTGCCAGCAGCTCTAGGACAGGGTATGGGGAGACCCAGTACTTC.

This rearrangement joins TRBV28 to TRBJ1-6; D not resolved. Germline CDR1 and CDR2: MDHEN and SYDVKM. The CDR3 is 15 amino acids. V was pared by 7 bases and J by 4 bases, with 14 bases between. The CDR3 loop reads CASNHALRYNSPLHF. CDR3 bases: TGTGCCAGCAATCATGCTTTGCGGTATAATTCACCCCTCCACTTT.

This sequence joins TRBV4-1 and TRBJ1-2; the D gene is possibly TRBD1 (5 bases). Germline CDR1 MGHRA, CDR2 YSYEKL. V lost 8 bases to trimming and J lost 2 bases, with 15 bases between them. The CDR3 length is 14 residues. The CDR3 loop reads CASRESGGNYGYTF. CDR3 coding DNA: TGCGCCAGCCGCGAAAGCGGGGGGAACTATGGCTACACCTTC.

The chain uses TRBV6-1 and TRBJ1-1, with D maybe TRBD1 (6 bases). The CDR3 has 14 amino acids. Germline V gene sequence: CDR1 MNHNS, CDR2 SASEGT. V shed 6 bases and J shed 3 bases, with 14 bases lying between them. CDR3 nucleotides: TGTGCCAGCAGCGCAGGGGTTGGGGACACTGAAGCTTTCTTT. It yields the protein CASSAGVGDTEAFF.

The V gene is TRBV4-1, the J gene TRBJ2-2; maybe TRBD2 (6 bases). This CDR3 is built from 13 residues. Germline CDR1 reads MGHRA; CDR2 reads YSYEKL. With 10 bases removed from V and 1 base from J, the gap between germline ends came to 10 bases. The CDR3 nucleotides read TGCGCCACCCGGGACTGGAACACCGGGGAGCTGTTTTTT. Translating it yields CATRDWNTGELFF.

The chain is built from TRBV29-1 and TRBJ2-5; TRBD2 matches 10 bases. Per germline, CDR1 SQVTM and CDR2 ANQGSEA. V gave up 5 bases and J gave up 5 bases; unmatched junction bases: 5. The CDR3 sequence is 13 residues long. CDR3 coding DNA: TGCAGCGTTAATAGCGGGGGGCGGGAGACCCAGTACTTC. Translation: CSVNSGGRETQYF.

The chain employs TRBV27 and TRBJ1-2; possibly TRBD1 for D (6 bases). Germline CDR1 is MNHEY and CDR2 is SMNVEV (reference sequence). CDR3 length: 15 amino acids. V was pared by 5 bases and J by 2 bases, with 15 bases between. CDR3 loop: CASSTLRGTNYGYTF. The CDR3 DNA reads TGTGCCAGCAGTACCCTCAGGGGTACAAACTATGGCTACACCTTC.

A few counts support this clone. This chain's CDR3 is CASSWGDSHNSPLHF. CDR3 sequence (DNA): TGTGCCAGCAGCTGGGGGGACAGTCATAATTCACCCCTCCACTTT. V is TRBV7-2 and J is TRBJ1-6; 7 bases are a match to TRBD1. The CDR3 has 15 residues. The V gene's germline CDR1 is SGHTA and CDR2 FQGNSA. Trimming took 4 bases from V and 5 from J; bases not matched to a gene: 5.

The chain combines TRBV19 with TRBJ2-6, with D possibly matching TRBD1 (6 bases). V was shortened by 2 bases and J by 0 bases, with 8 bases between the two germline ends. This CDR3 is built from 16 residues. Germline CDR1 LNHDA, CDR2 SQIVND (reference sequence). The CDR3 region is CASSIIGGSGANVLTF. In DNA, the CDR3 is TGTGCCAGTAGTATAATAGGGGGCTCTGGGGCCAACGTCCTGACTTTC.

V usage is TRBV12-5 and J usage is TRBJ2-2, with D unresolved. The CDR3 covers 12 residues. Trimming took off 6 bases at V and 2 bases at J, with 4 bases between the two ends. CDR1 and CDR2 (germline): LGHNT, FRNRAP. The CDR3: CASGPNTGELFF. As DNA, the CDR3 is TGTGCTAGTGGACCAAACACCGGGGAGCTGTTTTTT.

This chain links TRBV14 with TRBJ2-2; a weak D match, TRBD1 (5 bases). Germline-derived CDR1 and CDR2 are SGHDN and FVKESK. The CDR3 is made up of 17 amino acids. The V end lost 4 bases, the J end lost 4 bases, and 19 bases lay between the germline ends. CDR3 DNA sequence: TGTGCCAGCAGCCTTTCATCACAGGCCCACGTCACCGGGGAGCTGTTTTTT. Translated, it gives CASSLSSQAHVTGELFF.

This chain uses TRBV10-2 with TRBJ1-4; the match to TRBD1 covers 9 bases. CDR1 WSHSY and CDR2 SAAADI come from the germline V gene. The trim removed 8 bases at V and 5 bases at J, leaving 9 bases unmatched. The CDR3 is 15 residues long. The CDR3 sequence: CASHKTGGGNEKLFF. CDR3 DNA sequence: TGCGCCAGCCATAAAACAGGGGGCGGGAATGAAAAACTGTTTTTT.

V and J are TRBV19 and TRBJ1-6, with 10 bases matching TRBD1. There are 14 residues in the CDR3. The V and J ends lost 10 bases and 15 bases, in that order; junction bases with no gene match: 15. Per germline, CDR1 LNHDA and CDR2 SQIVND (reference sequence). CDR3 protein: CATSPGQGFSLLHF. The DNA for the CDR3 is TGTGCCACCTCACCGGGACAGGGGTTTAGCCTCCTCCACTTT.

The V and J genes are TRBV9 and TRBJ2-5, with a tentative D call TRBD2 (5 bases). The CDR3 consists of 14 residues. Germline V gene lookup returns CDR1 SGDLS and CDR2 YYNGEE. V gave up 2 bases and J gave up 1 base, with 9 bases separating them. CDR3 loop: CASSVPLAQETQYF. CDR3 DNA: TGTGCCAGCAGCGTTCCTCTAGCCCAAGAGACCCAGTACTTC.

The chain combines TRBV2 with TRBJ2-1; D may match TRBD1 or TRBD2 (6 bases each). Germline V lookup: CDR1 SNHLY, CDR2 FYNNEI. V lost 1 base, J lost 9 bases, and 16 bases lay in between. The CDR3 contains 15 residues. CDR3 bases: TGTGCCAGCAGTGAAGGGCGCTTAGGGGGGCGTGAGCAGTTCTTC. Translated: CASSEGRLGGREQFF.

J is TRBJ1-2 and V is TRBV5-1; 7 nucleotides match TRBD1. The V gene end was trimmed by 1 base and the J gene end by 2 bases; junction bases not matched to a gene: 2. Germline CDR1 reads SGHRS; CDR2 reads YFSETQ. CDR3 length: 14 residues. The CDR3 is CASSLSQGNYGYTF. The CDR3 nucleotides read TGCGCCAGCAGCTTGTCACAGGGGAACTATGGCTACACCTTC.

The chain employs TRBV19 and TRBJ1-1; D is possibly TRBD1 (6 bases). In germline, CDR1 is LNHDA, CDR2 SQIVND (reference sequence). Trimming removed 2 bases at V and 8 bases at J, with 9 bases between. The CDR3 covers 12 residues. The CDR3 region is CASSIFQGEAFF. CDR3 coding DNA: TGTGCCAGTAGTATATTCCAGGGGGAAGCTTTCTTT.

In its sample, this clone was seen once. CDR3 nucleotides: TGTGCCAGCAGTGATGGGACTAGCGGGGGGGACTCCGAGCAGTACTTC. Translated: CASSDGTSGGDSEQYF. The chain combines TRBV2 with TRBJ2-7; 16 bases are shared with TRBD2. With V trimmed by 3 bases and J by 6 bases, 5 bases remained unmatched. Germline V lookup: CDR1 SNHLY, CDR2 FYNNEI. CDR3 length equals 16 residues.

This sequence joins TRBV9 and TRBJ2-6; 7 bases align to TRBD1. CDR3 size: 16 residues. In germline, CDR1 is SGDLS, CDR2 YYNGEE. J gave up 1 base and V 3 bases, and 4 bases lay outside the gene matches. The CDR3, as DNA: TGTGCCAGCAGCGGCAGGACAGGATCTGGGGCCAACGTCCTGACTTTC. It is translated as CASSGRTGSGANVLTF.

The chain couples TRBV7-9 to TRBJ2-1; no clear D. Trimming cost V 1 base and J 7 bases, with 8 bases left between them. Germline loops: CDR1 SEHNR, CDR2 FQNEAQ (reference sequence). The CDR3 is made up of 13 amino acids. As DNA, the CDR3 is TGTGCCAGCAGCTTAGGCTCCGGGAATGAGCAGTTCTTC. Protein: CASSLGSGNEQFF.

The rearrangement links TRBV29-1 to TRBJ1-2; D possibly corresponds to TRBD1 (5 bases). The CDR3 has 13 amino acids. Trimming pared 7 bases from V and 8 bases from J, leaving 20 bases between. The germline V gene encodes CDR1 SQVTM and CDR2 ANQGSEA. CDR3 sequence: CSARTGAGEGYTF. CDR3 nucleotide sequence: TGCAGCGCCCGAACGGGCGCGGGGGAAGGCTACACCTTC.